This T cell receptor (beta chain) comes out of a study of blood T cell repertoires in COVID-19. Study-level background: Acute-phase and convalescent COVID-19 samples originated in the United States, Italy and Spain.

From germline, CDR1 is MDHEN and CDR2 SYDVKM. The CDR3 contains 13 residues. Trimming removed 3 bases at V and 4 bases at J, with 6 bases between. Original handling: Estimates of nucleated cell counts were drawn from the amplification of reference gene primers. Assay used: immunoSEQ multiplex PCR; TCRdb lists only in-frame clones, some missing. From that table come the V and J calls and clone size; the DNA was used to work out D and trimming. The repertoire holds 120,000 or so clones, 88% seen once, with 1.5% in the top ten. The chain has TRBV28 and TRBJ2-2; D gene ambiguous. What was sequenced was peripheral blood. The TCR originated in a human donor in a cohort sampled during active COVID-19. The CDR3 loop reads CASSLSGTGELFF. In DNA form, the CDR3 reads TGTGCCAGCAGTTTGTCGGGCACCGGGGAGCTGTTTTTT.